The clone carrying this T cell receptor beta chain was seen ten or more times. Its antigen is as yet unknown. Arm-PCR with iRepertoire HTBI primers amplified the CDR3 regions for these TCR beta libraries. From the multiplex PCR reads, TCRdb called clonotypes with MiXCR, one entry per CDR3 protein. Among about 350,000 distinct CDR3 sequences listed, 16% were seen once. The data belong to a study of regulatory T cells in long-lasting Graves disease. Study outcomes and limitations: It was possible that the small sample size reduced accuracy.

Time point: newly diagnosed GD, antithyroid drugs for less than 3 months. PBMCs provided the RNA from which the TCR library was made. Trimming stripped 5 bases from V and 1 base from J, with 11 bases between. The germline gives CDR1 MDHEN, CDR2 SYDVKM. This CDR3 spans 14 amino acids. These data also featured in a second study, about T cells in Graves' hyperthyroidism and ophthalmopathy.

This receptor was taken from a man aged 35 to 55 with Graves disease. V is TRBV28 and J is TRBJ2-5; unclear D gene. Sequencing was performed on peripheral blood mononuclear cells (PBMCs), taken at new diagnosis, from a patient treated with antithyroid drugs. The CDR3 bases are TGTGCCAGCAGTGCGACAAACCTCCAAGAGACCCAGTACTTC. Its protein is CASSATNLQETQYF.